The clone carrying this T cell receptor beta chain has a single count. Germline CDR1 is LNHDA and CDR2 is SQIVND (reference sequence). V shed 9 bases and J shed 2 bases, with 13 bases lying between them. The CDR3 sequence is 14 residues long. Time point defined: newly diagnosed GD, antithyroid drugs for less than 3 months. Construction of the TCR library relied on RNA isolated from PBMCs. This sample is part of a study of regulatory T cells in long-lasting Graves disease. Study-level information: The study enrolled newly diagnosed Graves' patients on antithyroid drugs under 3 months.

The authors built TCR beta libraries using iRepertoire HTBI primers and Arm-PCR of CDR3 regions. TCRdb ran MiXCR on the multiplex PCR reads and lists one entry per CDR3 protein. Among roughly 440,000 distinct CDR3 sequences listed, 16% were seen once. The same specimen was also included in a second study, on T cells in Graves' hyperthyroidism and ophthalmopathy. That work contributes: Each patient was aged 18 to 65 and had newly diagnosed hyperthyroidism of under 2 months' duration. A set of HTBI primers served as the primers for a first-round RT-PCR of the TCR CDR3.

The TCR was taken from a young woman with Graves disease. The chain links TRBV19 to TRBJ2-2; D is unresolved. The material was peripheral blood mononuclear cells (PBMCs), obtained at new diagnosis, from a patient treated with antithyroid drugs. Here the CDR3 reads CASTLGPNTGELFF. The CDR3 bases are TGTGCCAGCACCCTCGGGCCAAACACCGGGGAGCTGTTTTTT.